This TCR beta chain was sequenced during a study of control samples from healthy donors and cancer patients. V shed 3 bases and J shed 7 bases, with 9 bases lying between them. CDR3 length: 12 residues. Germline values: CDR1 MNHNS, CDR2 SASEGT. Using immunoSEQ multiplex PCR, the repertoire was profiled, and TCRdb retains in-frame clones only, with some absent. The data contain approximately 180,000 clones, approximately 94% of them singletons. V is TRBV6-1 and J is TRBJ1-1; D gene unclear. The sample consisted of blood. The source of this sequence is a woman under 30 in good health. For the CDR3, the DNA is TGTGCCAGCAGTGAGTCATTCGGTGAAGCTTTCTTT. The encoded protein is CASSESFGEAFF.